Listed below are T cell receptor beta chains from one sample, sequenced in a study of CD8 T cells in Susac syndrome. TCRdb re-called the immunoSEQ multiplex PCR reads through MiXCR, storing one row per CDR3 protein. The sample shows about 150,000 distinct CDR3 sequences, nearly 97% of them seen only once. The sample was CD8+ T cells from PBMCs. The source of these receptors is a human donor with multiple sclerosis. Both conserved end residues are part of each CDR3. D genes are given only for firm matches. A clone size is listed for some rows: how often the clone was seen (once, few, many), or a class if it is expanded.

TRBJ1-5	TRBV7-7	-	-	TGTGCTAGCTCTTCCCGGCTCAATCAGCCCCAGCATTTT	CASSSRLNQPQHF
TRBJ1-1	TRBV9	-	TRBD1	TGTGCCAGCAGCGACGGGACAGCGAACACTGAAGCTTTCTTT	CASSDGTANTEAFF
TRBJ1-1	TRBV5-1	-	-	TGCGCCAGCAGCTTGGCTCCGGGAGGGACTGAAGCTTTCTTT	CASSLAPGGTEAFF
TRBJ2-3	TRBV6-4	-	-	TGTGCCAGCAGTGACGGGGTAGGGGCGGGAGATACGCAGTATTTT	CASSDGVGAGDTQYF
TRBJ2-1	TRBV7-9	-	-	TGTGCCAGCAGAATTCCAGGCTACAATGAGCAGTTCTTC	CASRIPGYNEQFF
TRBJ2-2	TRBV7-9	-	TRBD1	TGTGCCAGCTCGACAGGGGTGGGCACCGGGGAGCTGTTTTTT	CASSTGVGTGELFF
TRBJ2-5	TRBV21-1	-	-	TGTGCCAGCAGCAAAGTAGAGGACAATGGGACCCAGTACTTC	CASSKVEDNGTQYF
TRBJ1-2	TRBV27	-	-	TGTGCCAGCAGTTTATCAGTCCGGGCAGGGGAACACTATGGCTACACCTTC	CASSLSVRAGEHYGYTF
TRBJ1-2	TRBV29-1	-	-	TGCAGCGTTGAAGTCAATGTAAGGGATGGCTACACCTTC	CSVEVNVRDGYTF
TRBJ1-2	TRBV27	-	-	TGTGCCAGCAGTTCGCGTCCTAACTATGGCTACACCTTC	CASSSRPNYGYTF
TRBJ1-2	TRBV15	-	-	TGTGCCACCAGCAGAGTTCAAGGGACGAACTATGGCTACACCTTC	CATSRVQGTNYGYTF
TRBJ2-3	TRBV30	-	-	TGTGCCTGGCTAAAGGGCGCAGATACGCAGTATTTT	CAWLKGADTQYF
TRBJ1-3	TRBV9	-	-	TGTGCCAGCAGCGTAGAAGGCAACTCTGGAAACACCATATATTTT	CASSVEGNSGNTIYF
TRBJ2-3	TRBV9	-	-	TGTGCCAGCAGCGTATACGCGGACACAGATACGCAGTATTTT	CASSVYADTDTQYF
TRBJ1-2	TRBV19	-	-	TGTGCCAGTAGTACGGCCAGGAACTCGTATGGCTACACCTTC	CASSTARNSYGYTF
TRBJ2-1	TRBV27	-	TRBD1	TGTGCCAGCAGTCCAACGACAGGGCCAGAGCAGTTCTTC	CASSPTTGPEQFF
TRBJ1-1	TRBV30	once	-	TGTGCCTGGGAACCGGGACCCAAGACTTTCTTT	CAWEPGPKTFF
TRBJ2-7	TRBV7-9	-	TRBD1	TGTGCCAGCAGCTTAGCTTCGGCAGGGGGCACGGGCGAGCAGTACTTC	CASSLASAGGTGEQYF
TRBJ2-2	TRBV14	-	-	TGTGCCAGCAGCCAAGATCTTTACAGACAGAACACCGGGGAGCTGTTTTTT	CASSQDLYRQNTGELFF
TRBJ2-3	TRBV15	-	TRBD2	TGTGCCACCAGCAGAGATGCGGGGGGGCCAGATACGCAGTATTTT	CATSRDAGGPDTQYF
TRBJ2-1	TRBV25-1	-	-	TGTGCCAGCAGTTGGTCCTCCCGATACAATGAGCAGTTCTTC	CASSWSSRYNEQFF
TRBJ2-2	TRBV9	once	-	TGTGCCAGCAGCGTTTTCGGTCCGAACACCGGGGAGCTGTTTTTT	CASSVFGPNTGELFF
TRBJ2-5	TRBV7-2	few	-	TGTGCCAGCAGCTTAGGCGGATTACAAGAGACCCAGTACTTC	CASSLGGLQETQYF
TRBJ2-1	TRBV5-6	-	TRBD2	TGTGCCAGCAGCTTGATCGCGGGGGGGCGGAATGAGCAGTTCTTC	CASSLIAGGRNEQFF
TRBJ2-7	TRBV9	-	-	TGTGCCAGCACCTTATTCGGGGGTATCTCGGACGAGCAGTACTTC	CASTLFGGISDEQYF
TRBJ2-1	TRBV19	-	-	TGTGCCAGTAGTGCCCACCCAAACTCCTACAATGAGCAGTTCTTC	CASSAHPNSYNEQFF
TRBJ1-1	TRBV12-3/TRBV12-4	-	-	TGTGCCAGCAGCCTAGGGACATTCGAAGCTTTCTTT	CASSLGTFEAFF
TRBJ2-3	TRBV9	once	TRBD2	TGTGCCAGCAGCGTATCAGGTCTAGCGGGGTACACAGATACGCAGTATTTT	CASSVSGLAGYTDTQYF
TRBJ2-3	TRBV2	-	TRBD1	TGTGCCAGCAGGAGAGGACAGGGAGGAGATACGCAGTATTTT	CASRRGQGGDTQYF
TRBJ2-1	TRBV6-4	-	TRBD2	TGTGCCAGCAGTGGGACTAGCGGGGGGGCGACGGACAATGAGCAGTTCTTC	CASSGTSGGATDNEQFF
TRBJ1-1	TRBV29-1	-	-	TGCAGCGTTGATCGAACTCAAGAAGCTTTCTTT	CSVDRTQEAFF
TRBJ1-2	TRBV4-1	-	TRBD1	TGCGCCAGCAGCCAAGTAGACAGGGCCTATGGCTACACCTTC	CASSQVDRAYGYTF
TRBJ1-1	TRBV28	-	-	TGTGCCAGCAGCTTCCTACAGAACACTGAAGCTTTCTTT	CASSFLQNTEAFF
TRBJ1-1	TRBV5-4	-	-	TGTGCCAGCAGCTTTGGTGGGGGTAACACTGAAGCTTTCTTT	CASSFGGGNTEAFF
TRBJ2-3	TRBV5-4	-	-	TGTGCCAGCAGCCCGTTGACTGGCGCGGGGGATACGCAGTATTTT	CASSPLTGAGDTQYF
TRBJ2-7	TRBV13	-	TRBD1	TGTGCCAGCAGCTACACAGGGGCGGCCTACGAGCAGTACTTC	CASSYTGAAYEQYF
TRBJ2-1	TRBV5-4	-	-	TGTGCCAGCAGCCCATCGGAAGGCAATGAGCAGTTCTTC	CASSPSEGNEQFF
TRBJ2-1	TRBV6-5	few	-	TGTGCCAGCAGCTTCAGACCCGACAATGAGCAGTTCTTC	CASSFRPDNEQFF
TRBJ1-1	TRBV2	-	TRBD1	TGTGCCAGTCTACCGGTACAGGGGGTGAACACTGAAGCTTTCTTT	CASLPVQGVNTEAFF
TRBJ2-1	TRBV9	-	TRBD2	TGTGCCAGCAGCGCTAGCGGGGCGAATTACAATGAGCAGTTCTTC	CASSASGANYNEQFF
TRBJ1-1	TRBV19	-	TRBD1	TGTGCCAGTAGTTGGGGGACAGGATTGAACACTGAAGCTTTCTTT	CASSWGTGLNTEAFF
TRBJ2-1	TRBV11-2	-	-	TGTGCCAGCAGCCCCGGGGGGCGCTCCTACAATGAGCAGTTCTTC	CASSPGGRSYNEQFF
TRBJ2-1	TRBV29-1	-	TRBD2	TGCAGCGGCGAGGGTCTAGCGGGGGACAATGAGCAGTTCTTC	CSGEGLAGDNEQFF
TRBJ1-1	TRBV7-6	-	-	TGTGCCAGCAGCTCTACAGACATGAACACTGAAGCTTTCTTT	CASSSTDMNTEAFF